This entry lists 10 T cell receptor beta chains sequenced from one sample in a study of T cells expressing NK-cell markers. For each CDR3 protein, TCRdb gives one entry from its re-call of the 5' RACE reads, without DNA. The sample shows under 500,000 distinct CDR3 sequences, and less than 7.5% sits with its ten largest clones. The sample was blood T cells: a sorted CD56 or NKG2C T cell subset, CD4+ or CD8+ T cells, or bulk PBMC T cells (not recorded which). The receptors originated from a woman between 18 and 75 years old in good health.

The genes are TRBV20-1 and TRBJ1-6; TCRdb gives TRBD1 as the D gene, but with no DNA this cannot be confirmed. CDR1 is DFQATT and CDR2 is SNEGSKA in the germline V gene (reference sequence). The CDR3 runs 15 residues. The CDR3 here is CSARDPGLGDSPLHF.

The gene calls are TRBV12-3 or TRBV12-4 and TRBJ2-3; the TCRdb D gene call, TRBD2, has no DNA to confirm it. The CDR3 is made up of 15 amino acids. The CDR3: CASSSHGGSTDTQYF.

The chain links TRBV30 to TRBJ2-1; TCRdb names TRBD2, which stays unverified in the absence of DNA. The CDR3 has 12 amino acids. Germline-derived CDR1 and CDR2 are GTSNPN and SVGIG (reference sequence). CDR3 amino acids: CACQSGYNEQFF.

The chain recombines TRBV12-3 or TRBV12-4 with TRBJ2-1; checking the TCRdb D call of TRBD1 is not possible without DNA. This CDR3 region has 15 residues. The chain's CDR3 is CASSFGRGGIGEQFF.

The CDR3 reads CASTASITDTQYF. This sequence joins TRBV12-3 or TRBV12-4 and TRBJ2-3; the TCRdb D gene call, TRBD2, has no DNA to confirm it. This CDR3 spans 13 amino acids.

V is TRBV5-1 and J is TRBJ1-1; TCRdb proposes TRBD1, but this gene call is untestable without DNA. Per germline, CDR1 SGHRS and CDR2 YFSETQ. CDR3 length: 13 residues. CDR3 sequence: CASSRGHYTEAFF.

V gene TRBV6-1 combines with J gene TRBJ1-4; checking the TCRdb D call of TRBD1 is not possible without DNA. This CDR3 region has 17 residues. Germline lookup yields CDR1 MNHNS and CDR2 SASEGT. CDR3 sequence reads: CASRTGTETWEKEKLFF.

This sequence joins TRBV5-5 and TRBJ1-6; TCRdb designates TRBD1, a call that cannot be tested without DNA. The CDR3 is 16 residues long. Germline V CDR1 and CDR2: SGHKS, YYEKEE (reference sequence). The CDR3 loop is CASSPGPGQGDSPLHF. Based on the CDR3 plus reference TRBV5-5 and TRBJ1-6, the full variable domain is DAGVTQSPTHLIKTRGQQVTLRCSPISGHKSVSWYQQVLGQGPQFIFQYYEKEERGRGNFPDRFSARQFPNYSSELNVNALLLGDSALYLCASSPGPGQGDSPLHFGNGTRLTVT.

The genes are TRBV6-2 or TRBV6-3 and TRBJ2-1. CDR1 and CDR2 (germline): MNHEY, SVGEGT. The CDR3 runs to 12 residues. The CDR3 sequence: CASTPGFSEQFF.

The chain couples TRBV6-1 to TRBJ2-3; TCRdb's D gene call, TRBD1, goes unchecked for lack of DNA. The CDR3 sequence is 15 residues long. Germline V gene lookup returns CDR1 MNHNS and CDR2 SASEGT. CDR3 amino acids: CASRLMDATPDTQYF.